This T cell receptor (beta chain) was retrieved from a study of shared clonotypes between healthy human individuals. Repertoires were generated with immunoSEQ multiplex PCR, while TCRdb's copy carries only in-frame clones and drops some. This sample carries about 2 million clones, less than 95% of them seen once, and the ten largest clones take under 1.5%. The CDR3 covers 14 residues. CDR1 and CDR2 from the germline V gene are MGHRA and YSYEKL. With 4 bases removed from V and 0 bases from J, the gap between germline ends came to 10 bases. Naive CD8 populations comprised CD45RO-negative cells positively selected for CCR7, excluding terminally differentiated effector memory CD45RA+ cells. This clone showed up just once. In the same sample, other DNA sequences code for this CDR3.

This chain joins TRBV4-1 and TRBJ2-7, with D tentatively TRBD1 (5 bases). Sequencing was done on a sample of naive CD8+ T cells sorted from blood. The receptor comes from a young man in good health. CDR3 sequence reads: CASSLRQSSYEQYF. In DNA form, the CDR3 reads TGCGCCAGCAGCCTCCGACAGAGCTCCTACGAGCAGTACTTC.